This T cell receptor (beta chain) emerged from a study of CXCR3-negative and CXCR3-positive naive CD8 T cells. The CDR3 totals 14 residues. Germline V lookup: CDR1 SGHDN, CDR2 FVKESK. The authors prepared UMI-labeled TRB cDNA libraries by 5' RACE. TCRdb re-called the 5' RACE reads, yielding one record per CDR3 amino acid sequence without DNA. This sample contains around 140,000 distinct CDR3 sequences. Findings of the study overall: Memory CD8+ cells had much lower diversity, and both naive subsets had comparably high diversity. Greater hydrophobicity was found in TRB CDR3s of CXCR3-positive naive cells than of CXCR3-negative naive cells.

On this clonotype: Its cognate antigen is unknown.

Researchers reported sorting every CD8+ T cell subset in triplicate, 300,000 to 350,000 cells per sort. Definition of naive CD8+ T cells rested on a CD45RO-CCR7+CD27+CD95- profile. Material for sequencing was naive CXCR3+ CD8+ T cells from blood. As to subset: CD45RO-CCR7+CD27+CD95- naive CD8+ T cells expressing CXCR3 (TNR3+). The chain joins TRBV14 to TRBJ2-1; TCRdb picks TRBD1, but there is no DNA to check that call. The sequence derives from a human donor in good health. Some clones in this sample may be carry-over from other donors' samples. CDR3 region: CASSLSGTQREQFF. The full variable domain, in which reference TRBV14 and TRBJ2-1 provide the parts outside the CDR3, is EAGVTQFPSHSVIEKGQTVTLRCDPISGHDNLYWYRRVMGKEIKFLLHFVKESKQDESGMPNNRFLAERTGGTYSTLKVQPAELEDSGVYFCASSLSGTQREQFFGPGTRLTVL.